Here is one TCR beta chain with its context. The source of the sample is a study of PD-L1 blockade in urothelial cancer. Time point denoted: peripheral blood 6 weeks after treatment start. Here immunoSEQ multiplex PCR was the method, and the copy in TCRdb shows in-frame clones only, minus some. The sample comprises about 76,000 clones, 85% to 95% of which are singletons, and 0.85% to 0.9% rests with the top ten. The CDR3 has 15 amino acids. V gave up 4 bases and J gave up 2 bases; unmatched junction bases: 8. CDR1 and CDR2 from the germline V gene are KGHSH and LQKENI. The rearrangement links TRBV18 to TRBJ2-7; 7 bases agree with TRBD1. The receptor was derived from a woman older than 75 with urothelial cancer. The source was PBMCs, collected around atezolizumab (anti-PD-L1) treatment. DNA of the CDR3: TGTGCCAGCTCACAAAGACAGGGTAGGACCTACGAGCAGTACTTC. Its translation: CASSQRQGRTYEQYF.